This note documents a single T cell receptor beta chain sequence. The CDR3 loop spans 15 amino acids. Germline values: CDR1 KGHSH, CDR2 LQKENI. V gave up 3 bases and J gave up 0 bases; unmatched junction bases: 2. cDNA serving as the sequencing template came from extracted, reverse transcribed RNA. Using immunoSEQ multiplex PCR, the repertoire was profiled, and TCRdb retains in-frame clones only, with some absent. The repertoire has more than 150,000 clones, 59% of them found once; the top ten carry roughly 14%. This record comes from a study of CD8+ T cells in alopecia areata. The material was CD4+ T cells sorted from blood, obtained at week 0. This rearrangement joins TRBV18 to TRBJ1-3, with TRBD1 identical over 7 bases. The TCR comes from a human donor with alopecia areata. CDR3 nucleotides: TGTGCCAGCTCACCCCAGGGGGACTCTGGAAACACCATATATTTT. Translated, it gives CASSPQGDSGNTIYF. The full variable domain, its missing parts supplied by reference TRBV18 and TRBJ1-3, is NAGVMQNPRHLVRRRGQEARLRCSPMKGHSHVYWYRQLPEEGLKFMVYLQKENIIDESGMPKERFSAEFPKEGPSILRIQQVVRGDSAAYFCASSPQGDSGNTIYFGEGSWLTVV.